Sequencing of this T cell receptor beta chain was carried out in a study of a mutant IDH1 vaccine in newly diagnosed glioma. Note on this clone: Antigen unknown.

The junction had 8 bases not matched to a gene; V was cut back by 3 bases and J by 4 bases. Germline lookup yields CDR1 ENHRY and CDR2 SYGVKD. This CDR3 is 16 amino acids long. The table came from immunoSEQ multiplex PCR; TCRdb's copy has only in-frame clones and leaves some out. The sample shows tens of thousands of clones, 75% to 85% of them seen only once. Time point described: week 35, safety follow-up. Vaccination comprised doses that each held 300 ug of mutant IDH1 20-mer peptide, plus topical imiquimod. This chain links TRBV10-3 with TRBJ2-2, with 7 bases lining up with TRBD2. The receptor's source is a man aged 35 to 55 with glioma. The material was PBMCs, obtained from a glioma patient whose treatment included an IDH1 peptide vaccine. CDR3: CAISEGREWSTGELFF. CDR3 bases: TGTGCCATCAGTGAAGGGAGGGAGTGGTCCACCGGGGAGCTGTTTTTT.